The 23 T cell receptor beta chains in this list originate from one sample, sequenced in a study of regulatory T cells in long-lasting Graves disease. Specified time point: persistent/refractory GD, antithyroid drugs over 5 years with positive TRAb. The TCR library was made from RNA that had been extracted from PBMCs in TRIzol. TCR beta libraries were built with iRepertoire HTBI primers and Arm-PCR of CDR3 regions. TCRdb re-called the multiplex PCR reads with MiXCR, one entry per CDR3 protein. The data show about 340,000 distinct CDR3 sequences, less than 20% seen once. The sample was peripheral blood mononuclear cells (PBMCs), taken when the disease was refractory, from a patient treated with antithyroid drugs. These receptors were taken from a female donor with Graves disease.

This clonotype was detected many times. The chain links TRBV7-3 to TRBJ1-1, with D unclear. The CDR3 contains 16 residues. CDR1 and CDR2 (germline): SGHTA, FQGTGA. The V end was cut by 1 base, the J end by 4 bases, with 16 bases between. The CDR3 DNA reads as TGTGCCAGCAGCTTAAATCCCCCGGGCCTGGGCACTGAAGCTTTCTTT. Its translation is CASSLNPPGLGTEAFF.

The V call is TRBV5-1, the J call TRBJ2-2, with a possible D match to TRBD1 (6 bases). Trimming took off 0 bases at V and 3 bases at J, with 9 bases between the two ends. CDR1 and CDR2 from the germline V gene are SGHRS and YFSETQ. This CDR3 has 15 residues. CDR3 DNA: TGCGCCAGCAGCTTGGTCTCAGGGGACACCGGGGAGCTGTTTTTT. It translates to CASSLVSGDTGELFF.

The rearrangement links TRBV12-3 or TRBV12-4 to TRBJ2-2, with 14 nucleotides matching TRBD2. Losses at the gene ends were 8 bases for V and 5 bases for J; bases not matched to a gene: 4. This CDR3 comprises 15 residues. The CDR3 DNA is TGTGCCAGCCTCCGACTAGCGGGAGGGACCGGGGAGCTGTTTTTT. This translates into CASLRLAGGTGELFF.

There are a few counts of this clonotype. Here the CDR3 DNA reads TGCGCCAGCAGCTTGTATACTAGCGGTAACACCGGGGAGCTGTTTTTT. It encodes CASSLYTSGNTGELFF. This chain uses TRBV5-1 with TRBJ2-2; 8 nucleotides agree with TRBD2. The CDR3 contains 16 residues. Germline V CDR1 and CDR2: SGHRS, YFSETQ. V trimming: 1 base; J trimming: 2 bases; junction bases outside the gene matches: 4.

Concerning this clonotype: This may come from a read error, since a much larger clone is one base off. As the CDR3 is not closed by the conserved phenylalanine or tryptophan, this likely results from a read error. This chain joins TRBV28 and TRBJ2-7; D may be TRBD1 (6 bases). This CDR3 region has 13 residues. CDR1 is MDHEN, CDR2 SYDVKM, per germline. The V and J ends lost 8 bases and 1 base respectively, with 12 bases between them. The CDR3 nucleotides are TGTGCCAGCCTCTTCCAGGGGTCCTACGAGCAGTACATC. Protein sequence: CASLFQGSYEQYI.

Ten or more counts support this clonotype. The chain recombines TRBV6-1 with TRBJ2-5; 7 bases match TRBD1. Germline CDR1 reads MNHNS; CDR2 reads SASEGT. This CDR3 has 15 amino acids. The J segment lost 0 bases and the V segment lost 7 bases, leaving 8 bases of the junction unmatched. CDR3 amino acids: CASTKDRTYQETQYF. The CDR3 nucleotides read TGTGCCAGCACTAAGGACAGGACGTACCAAGAGACCCAGTACTTC.

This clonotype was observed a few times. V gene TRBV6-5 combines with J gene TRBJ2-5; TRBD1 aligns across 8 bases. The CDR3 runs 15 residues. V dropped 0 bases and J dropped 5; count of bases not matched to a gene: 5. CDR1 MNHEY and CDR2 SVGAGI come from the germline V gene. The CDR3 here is CASSYSTGAWETQYF. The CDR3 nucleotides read TGTGCCAGCAGTTACTCGACAGGGGCATGGGAGACCCAGTACTTC.

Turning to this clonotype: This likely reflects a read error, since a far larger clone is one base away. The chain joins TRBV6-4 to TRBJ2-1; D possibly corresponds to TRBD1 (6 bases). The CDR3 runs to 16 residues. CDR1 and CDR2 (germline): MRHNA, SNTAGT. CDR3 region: CASSLVQGRSYNGQFF. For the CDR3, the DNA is TGTGCCAGCAGTCTGGTACAGGGTCGCTCCTACAATGGGCAGTTCTTC.

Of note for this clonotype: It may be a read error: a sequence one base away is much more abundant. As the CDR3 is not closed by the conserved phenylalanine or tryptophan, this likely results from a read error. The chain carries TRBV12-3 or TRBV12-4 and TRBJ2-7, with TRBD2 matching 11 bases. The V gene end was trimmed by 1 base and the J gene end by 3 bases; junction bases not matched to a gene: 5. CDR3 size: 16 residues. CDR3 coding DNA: TGTGCCAGCAGTTTAGATCGGGGACTAGCGGTCTACGAGCAGTACCTC. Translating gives CASSLDRGLAVYEQYL.

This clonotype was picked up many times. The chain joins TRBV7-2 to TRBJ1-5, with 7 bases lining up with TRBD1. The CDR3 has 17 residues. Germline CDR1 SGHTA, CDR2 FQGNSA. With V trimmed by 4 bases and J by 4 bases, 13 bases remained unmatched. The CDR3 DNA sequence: TGTGCCAGCAGCTCCCCGGCGTGGGGACAGACGAATCAGCCCCAGCATTTT. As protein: CASSSPAWGQTNQPQHF.

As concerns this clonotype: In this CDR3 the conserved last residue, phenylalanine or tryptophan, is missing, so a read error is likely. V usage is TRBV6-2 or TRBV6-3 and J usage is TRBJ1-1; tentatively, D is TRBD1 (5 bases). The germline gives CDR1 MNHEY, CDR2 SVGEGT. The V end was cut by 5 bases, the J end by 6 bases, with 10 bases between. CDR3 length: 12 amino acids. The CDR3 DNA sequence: TGTGCCAGCAGTGAGTCAGGGTCTGAAGCTTTCCTT. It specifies CASSESGSEAFL.

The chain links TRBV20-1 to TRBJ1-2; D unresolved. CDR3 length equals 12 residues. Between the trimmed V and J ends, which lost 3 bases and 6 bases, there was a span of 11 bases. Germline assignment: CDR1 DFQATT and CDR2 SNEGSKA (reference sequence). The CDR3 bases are TGCAGTGCTAGCCGGGGTTCTCATGGCTACACCTTC. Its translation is CSASRGSHGYTF.

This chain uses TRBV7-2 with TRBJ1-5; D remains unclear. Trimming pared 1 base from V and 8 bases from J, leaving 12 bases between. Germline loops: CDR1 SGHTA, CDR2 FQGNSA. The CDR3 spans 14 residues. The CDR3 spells CASSLVRFGKPQHF. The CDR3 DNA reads TGTGCCAGCAGCTTAGTCCGGTTTGGGAAGCCCCAGCATTTT.

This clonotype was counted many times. The chain's CDR3 is CASSLSRGGDLPQHF. In nucleotides, the CDR3 is TGTGCCAGCAGTTTAAGTCGGGGTGGAGATTTGCCCCAGCATTTT. The chain links TRBV12-3 or TRBV12-4 to TRBJ1-5; D unclear. The V end was cut by 2 bases, the J end by 9 bases, with 17 bases between. The CDR3 loop spans 15 amino acids.

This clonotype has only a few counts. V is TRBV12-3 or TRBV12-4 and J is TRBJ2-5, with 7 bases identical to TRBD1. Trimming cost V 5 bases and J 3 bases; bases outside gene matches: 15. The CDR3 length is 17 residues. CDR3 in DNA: TGTGCCAGCAGTAGGGGGCTCTCGGTTAGGTACGAAGAGACCCAGTACTTC. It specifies CASSRGLSVRYEETQYF.

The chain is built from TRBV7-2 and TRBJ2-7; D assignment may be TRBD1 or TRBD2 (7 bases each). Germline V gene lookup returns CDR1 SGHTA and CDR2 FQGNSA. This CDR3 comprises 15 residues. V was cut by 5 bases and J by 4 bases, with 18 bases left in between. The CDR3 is CASSQDQGGRYEQYF. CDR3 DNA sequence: TGTGCCAGCAGCCAAGACCAGGGGGGGAGATACGAGCAGTACTTC.

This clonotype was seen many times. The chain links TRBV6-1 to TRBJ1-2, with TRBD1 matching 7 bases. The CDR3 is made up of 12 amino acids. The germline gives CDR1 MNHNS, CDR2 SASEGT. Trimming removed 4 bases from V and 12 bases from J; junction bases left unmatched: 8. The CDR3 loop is CASSVKQGRHTF. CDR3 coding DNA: TGTGCCAGCAGTGTCAAACAGGGGCGCCACACCTTC.

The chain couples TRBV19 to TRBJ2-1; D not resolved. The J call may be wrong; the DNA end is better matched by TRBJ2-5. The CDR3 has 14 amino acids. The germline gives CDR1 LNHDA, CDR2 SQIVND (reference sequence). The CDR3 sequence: CASSILFGSETQYF. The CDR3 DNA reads TGTGCCAGTAGCATTCTTTTCGGATCGGAGACCCAGTACTTC.

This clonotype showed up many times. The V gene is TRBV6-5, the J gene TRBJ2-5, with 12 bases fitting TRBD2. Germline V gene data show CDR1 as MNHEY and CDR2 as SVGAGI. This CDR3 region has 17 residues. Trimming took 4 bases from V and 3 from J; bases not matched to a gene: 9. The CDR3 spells CASSSGLAGSVEETQYF. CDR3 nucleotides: TGTGCCAGCAGTTCCGGACTAGCGGGATCGGTGGAAGAGACCCAGTACTTC.

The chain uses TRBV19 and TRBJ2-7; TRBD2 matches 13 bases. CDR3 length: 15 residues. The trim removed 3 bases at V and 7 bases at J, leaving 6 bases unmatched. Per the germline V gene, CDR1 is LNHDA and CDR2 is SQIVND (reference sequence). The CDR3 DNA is TGTGCCAGTAGTATTGCCACGGGACTAGCGGGGGAGCAGTACTTC. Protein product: CASSIATGLAGEQYF. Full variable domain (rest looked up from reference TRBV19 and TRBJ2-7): DGGITQSPKYLFRKEGQNVTLSCEQNLNHDAMYWYRQDPGQGLRLIYYSQIVNDFQKGDIAEGYSVSREKKESFPLTVTSAQKNPTAFYLCASSIATGLAGEQYFGPGTRLTVT.

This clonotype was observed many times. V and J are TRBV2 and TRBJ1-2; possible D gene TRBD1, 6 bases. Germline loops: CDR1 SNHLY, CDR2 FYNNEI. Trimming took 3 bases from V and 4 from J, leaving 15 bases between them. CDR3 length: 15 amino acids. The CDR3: CASSDLVGGLYGYTF. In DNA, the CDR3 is TGTGCCAGCAGTGATTTGGTTGGGGGCCTCTATGGCTACACCTTC.

The CDR3 DNA reads as TGTGCCAGCAGTTACGGAACAGGGGCCCAAGCAGATACGCAGTATTTT. This sequence encodes CASSYGTGAQADTQYF. The chain combines TRBV6-5 with TRBJ2-3; 7 bases agree with TRBD1. The CDR3 is 16 amino acids. J gave up 4 bases and V 2 bases, and 9 bases lay outside the gene matches. CDR1 MNHEY and CDR2 SVGAGI come from the germline V gene.

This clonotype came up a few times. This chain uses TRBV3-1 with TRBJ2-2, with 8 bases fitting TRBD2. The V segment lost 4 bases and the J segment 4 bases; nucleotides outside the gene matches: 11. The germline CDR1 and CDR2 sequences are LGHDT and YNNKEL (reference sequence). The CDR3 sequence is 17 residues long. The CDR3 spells CASSRAGAGGVTGELFF. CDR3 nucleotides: TGTGCCAGCAGCCGAGCGGGGGCTGGGGGGGTCACCGGGGAGCTGTTTTTT.